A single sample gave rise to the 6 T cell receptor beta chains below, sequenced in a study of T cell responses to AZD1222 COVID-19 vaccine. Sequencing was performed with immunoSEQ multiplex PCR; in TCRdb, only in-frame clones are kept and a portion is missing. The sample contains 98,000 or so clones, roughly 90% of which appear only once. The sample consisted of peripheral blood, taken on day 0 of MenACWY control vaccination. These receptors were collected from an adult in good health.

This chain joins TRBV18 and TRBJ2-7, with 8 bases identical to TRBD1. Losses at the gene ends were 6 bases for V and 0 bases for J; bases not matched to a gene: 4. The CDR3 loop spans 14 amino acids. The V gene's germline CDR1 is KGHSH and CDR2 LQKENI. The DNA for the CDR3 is TGTGCCAGCTCGCGGACAGGGAGCTCCTACGAGCAGTACTTC. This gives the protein CASSRTGSSYEQYF.

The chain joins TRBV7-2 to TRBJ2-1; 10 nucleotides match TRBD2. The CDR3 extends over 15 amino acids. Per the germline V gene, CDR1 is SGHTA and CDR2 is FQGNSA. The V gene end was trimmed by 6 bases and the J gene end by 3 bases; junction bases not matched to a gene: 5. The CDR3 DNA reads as TGTGCCAGCAGTACACGGACTAGCGGCTACAATGAGCAGTTCTTC. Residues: CASSTRTSGYNEQFF.

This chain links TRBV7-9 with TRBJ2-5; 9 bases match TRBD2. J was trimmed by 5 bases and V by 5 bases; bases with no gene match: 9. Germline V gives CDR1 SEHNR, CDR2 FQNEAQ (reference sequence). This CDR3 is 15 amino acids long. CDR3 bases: TGTGCCAGCAGCCGCGCCGGGACTAGCTCCGAGACCCAGTACTTC. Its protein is CASSRAGTSSETQYF. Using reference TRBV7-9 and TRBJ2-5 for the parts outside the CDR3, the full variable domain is DTGVSQNPRHKITKRGQNVTFRCDPISEHNRLYWYRQTLGQGPEFLTYFQNEAQLEKSRLLSDRFSAERPKGSFSTLEIQRTEQGDSAMYLCASSRAGTSSETQYFGPGTRLLVL.

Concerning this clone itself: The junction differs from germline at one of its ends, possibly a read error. This CDR3 is CASSADSAPGGNEQFF. As DNA, the CDR3 is TGTGCTAGCAGCGCGGACAGCGCCCCAGGTGGAAATGAGCAGTTCTTC. This chain joins TRBV7-7 and TRBJ2-1; weak D call: TRBD1 (6 bases). The CDR3 spans 16 residues. CDR1 is SSHAT, CDR2 FNYEAQ, per germline (reference sequence).

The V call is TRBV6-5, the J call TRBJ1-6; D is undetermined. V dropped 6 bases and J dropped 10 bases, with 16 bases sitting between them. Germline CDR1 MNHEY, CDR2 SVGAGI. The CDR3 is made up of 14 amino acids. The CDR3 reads CASRASLGDSPLHF. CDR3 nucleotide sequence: TGTGCCAGCAGGGCGAGTCTTGGAGACTCACCCCTCCACTTT.

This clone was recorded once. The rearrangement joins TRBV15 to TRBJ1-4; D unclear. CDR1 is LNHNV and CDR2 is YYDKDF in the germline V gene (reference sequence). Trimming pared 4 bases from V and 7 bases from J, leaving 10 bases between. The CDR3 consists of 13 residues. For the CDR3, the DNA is TGTGCCACCAGCACCCCCCCCGGTGAAAAACTGTTTTTT. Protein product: CATSTPPGEKLFF.